The following is a T cell receptor (beta chain) sequence with its context. Its cognate antigen has yet to be identified. An end of the junction differs from the germline gene, which may be a read error. Counted from cysteine to phenylalanine, this CDR3 has 14 amino acids. Only CDR3 DNA is held: 42 bases, read in frame from base 1. Taken from the germline V gene, the CDR1 and CDR2 loops are SGHRS and YFSETQ. Receptor libraries were prepared by the immunoSEQ multiplex PCR assay. For the multiplex PCR, a mixture combining 60 forward primers for TCR Vbeta segments and 13 reverse primers for TCR Jbeta segments was used. Amplification of the CDR3 region of rearranged TCR beta genes was performed with a multiplex PCR assay on genomic DNA. The Illumina HiSeq System was used to sequence the amplified TCR beta libraries as 87-base-pair reads. Regarding the original processing steps: A later analysis tallied tens of millions of unique TCR beta chains across the 666 repertoires, and approximately 11 million of those chains were shared by two or more donors. Raw reads were error-corrected and collapsed into unique sequences by a nearest-neighbor algorithm in which closely related sequences were merged to remove PCR and sequencing errors. Alignment of CDR3 sequences to IMGT reference sequences was used to assign V, D and J gene segments. For a sequence to be retained, at least a six-nucleotide match to both a V gene segment and a J gene segment was required. Rearrangements were called productive when the CDR3 lacked stop codons and stayed in frame with V and J; all others were non-productive. Following IMGT convention, CDR3 was defined as the stretch from the second conserved V-encoded cysteine to the conserved J-encoded phenylalanine. The earlier analysis of roughly 590 of the donors excluded sequences that lacked an unambiguous match to a single V gene segment. In an earlier analysis of approximately 590 of the donors, V segments were called functional above 56.7% productive rearrangements and were called segregating when the between-donor standard deviation exceeded 5%. To diagnose cytomegalovirus status from the catalog of TCR beta chain sequences, a statistical classification framework was built. V and J gene assignment, in a later analysis, came from comparing TCR nucleotide sequences with IMGT/GENE-DB human TR gene sequences. In a later analysis, CDR3 sequences and most-parsimonious VDJ recombination scenarios were assigned using the TCRdist pipeline. A later analysis defined each TCR beta chain by its CDR3 amino acid sequence plus V-gene family, and excluded reads lacking a unique V-gene family. As a way to deal with suspected cross-contamination and a sequencing artifact, a later analysis dropped 592 nucleotide sequences that were highly shared and had low generation probability. In a later analysis, a clonal expansion index for each public chain was calculated from normalized within-repertoire ranks of inferred template counts. In a later analysis, generation probabilities were computed using a VDJ recombination model fitted to out-of-frame rearrangements, and the results were checked against IGoR. In a later analysis, hypergeometric tests were used to score TCR-TCR, TCR-HLA and TCR-CMV co-occurrence, with a repertoire-size bias correction applied to TCR pairs. False discovery rates were estimated in a later analysis by permuting HLA or CMV assignments 20 times. A later analysis grouped co-occurring TCRs with DBSCAN, adding TCRdist sequence similarity when clustering within HLA-allele-positive subsets. Co-occurrence clustering excluded repertoires with fewer than 30,000 or more than 120,000 public chains, plus five with anomalous nucleotide sharing. TCRdb stores this immuneACCESS table with in-frame sequences only. Part of the clones is absent; in the studies checked, under half of the shortfall reflects unresolved V genes, and no reason is known for the rest. V, J and clone size derive from that table, while D and trimming were established from the DNA sequence. The sample table holds 210,000 or so clones, of which about three quarters were seen once. 0.4% to 0.6% of the sample is held by the ten biggest clonotypes.

The entry originates in a study of cytomegalovirus exposure and HLA in healthy donors (dated by TCRdb to between 2016 and 2019). For the study in its entirety: An earlier analysis of approximately 640 of the donors reported 250 to 350 Gb of sequence data and roughly 110 million unique TCR beta sequences from about 200 million T cells. Roughly 300 gigabases of sequencing data and around 80 million unique TCR sequences made up an early release that covered under 750 HLA-typed donors. Among the roughly 410 genotyped donors, approximately 81% belonged to the genetic ancestry cluster associated with self-reported Caucasian donors. The study was designed to test whether signatures of past pathogen exposure could be identified by cataloging public T cell receptors. The study profiled the T cell repertoires of around 700 subjects by immunosequencing and related them to cytomegalovirus serostatus. Besides the first cohort of 666 subjects, a separate validation cohort made up of over 100 different subjects was used. High-throughput TCR immunosequencing, statistical association of individual TCRs with disease status, and machine learning were combined to predict cytomegalovirus infection status. In a later analysis, previously published TCR beta repertoires from about 640 donors were re-analyzed and high-resolution HLA genotyping was added so that TCR occurrence patterns could be studied. Rather than using new phenotypic data, the later analysis identified candidate immune exposures from TCR beta sequences and from how often those sequences occurred across donors. In an earlier analysis of about 590 of the donors, high-throughput TCR beta sequencing was used to judge whether each TCR beta V gene segment behaved as functional or pseudogenic. Alongside the repertoire data, information on donor age, sex, ethnicity and CMV serostatus was compiled. A later genetic analysis used genome-wide SNP genotypes for about 60% of the roughly 700 donors, treating that subset as a discovery cohort. All discovery cohort repertoires had been generated using a single sequencing platform. HLA typing included class I and class II loci at four-digit resolution. Typing coverage varied by locus: roughly 629-630 donors for A, B, C, DRB1 and DQB1; 500 to 550 for DQA1; about 570 for DPA1; roughly 450 for DPB1. A few DR-DQ haplotypes were treated as single units for association and clustering because of strong linkage in the cohort. On average, about 200,000 unique TCR beta nucleotide sequences were sequenced per donor among several hundred genotyped donors of the cohort, with roughly 20% of those sequences being non-productive. General findings and caveats noted by the study authors: Across donors, most TCR sequences were observed very rarely, whereas some public TCRs were present in many individuals. A later analysis associated about 17,000 TCR beta sequences with specific HLA alleles at a false discovery rate of 0.05. In a later genetic analysis, fewer N-insertions in productive TCRs were reported among donors in an Asian-associated ancestry cluster than the approximately 670-donor mean. Sequencing depth was assumed to be roughly uniform across donors in the presence/absence analyses, though that assumption may not hold. A further reported finding was that TCR beta sequences accurately predicted the HLA-A and HLA-B alleles for most subjects in the first cohort. In both the original and validation cohorts, the classifier was reported to diagnose cytomegalovirus status with high specificity and sensitivity. According to a later analysis, parvovirus B19, influenza, CMV and Epstein-Barr virus appeared linked to several top co-occurrence clusters. The study listed 164 TCR beta chains as associated with cytomegalovirus. A cluster of highly shared sequence variants was judged likely to represent a technical artifact of the sequencing pipeline. In a later analysis, TCR association rates were found to vary across HLA loci, with the most associated TCRs seen for DRB1 alleles and the fewest for HLA-C alleles. Most CMV-associated TCR beta chains appeared to be HLA-restricted in a later analysis, and the HLA associations seemed to be driven largely by CMV exposure. A later analysis found that HLA-associated TCR beta chains were more clonally expanded and had lower generation probabilities than equally common non-associated chains. In vitro tests confirmed that a few of the cytomegalovirus-associated TCR beta chains recognize cytomegalovirus antigens. Some IMGT-functional V segments, including TRBV6-2 and TRBV6-3, could not be told apart with the 87-base-pair reads, so those segments were excluded. Linkage disequilibrium might explain the correlated functional status among segregating V segments, but an unknown experimental factor could not be ruled out. According to the authors, the approach could potentially be generalized to other disease states and immunological phenotypes. HLA typing was unavailable for some donors at each locus, so association tests used only the typed subset. Broadly in line with IMGT annotations, most TCR beta V segments showed up in productive rearrangements about 87% or about 30% of the time in an earlier analysis of several hundred of the donors. Strong co-occurrence of HLA alleles, especially DR and DQ, made assigning TCR associations to individual alleles difficult. Because counts were too low, around 17 rarely observed V segments, including chromosome 9 orphons, were left out of the earlier analysis of 500 to 750 of the donors. Immune exposure information for the cohort was limited to CMV serostatus. In this cohort, only TCR beta chains were sequenced, and detectable features were limited by the absence of alpha or paired-chain data. V-gene and J-gene trimming of TCR beta chains was associated with a missense DCLRE1C variant in a later genetic analysis, and the association was replicated in an independent cohort.

The cohort comprised 550 to 700 healthy bone marrow donors. All cohort members were sampled while nominally healthy, although unrecorded immune exposures were likely present. The donor was CMV seronegative and belonged to the group of 380 or so seronegative cohort members. Each donor provided a peripheral blood sample, and peripheral blood mononuclear cells were used for TCR beta sequencing. Genomic DNA was extracted from the blood cell samples with the Qiagen DNeasy Blood Extraction Kit. The chain is encoded by TRBV5-1 joined to TRBJ2-7; tentative D gene TRBD2, with 5 bases matching. The source of this sequence is a boy between 10 and 17 years old in good health and CMV-seronegative. Sequenced sample: PBMCs. The CDR3 region: CASSSIASSHEQYF. The DNA reads TGCGCCAGCAGCTCCATAGCGTCCTCCCACGAGCAGTACTTC.